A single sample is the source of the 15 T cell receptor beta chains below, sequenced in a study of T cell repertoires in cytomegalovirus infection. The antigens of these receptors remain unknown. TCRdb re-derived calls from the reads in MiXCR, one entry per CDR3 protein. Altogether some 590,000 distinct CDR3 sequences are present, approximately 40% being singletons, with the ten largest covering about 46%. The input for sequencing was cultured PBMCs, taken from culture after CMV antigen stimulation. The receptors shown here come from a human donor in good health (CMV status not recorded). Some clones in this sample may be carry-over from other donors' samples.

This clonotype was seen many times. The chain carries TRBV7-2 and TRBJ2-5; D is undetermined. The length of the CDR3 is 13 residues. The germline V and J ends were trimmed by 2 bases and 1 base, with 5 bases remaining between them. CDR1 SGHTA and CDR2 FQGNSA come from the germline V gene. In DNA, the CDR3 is TGTGCCAGCAGCTTAACAGTCCAAGAGACCCAGTACTTC. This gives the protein CASSLTVQETQYF.

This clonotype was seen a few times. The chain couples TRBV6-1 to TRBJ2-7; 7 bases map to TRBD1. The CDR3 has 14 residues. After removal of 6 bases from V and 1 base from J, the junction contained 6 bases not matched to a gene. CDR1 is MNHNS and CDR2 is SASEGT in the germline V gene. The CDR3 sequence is CASSVRDRSYEQYF. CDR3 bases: TGTGCCAGCAGCGTCCGGGACAGATCCTACGAGCAGTACTTC.

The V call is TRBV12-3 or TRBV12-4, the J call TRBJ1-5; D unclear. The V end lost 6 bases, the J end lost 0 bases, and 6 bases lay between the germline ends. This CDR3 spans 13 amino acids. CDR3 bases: TGTGCCAGCAGAAAGTATAGCAATCAGCCCCAGCATTTT. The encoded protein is CASRKYSNQPQHF.

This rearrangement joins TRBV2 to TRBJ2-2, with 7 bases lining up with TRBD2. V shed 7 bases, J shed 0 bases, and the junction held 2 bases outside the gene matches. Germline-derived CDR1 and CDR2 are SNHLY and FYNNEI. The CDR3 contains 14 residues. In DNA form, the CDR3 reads TGTGCCAGCAACAGCGGGACGAACACCGGGGAGCTGTTTTTT. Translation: CASNSGTNTGELFF. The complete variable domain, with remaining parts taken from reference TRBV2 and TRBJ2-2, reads EPEVTQTPSHQVTQMGQEVILRCVPISNHLYFYWYRQILGQKVEFLVSFYNNEISEKSEIFDDQFSVERPDGSNFTLKIRSTKLEDSAMYFCASNSGTNTGELFFGEGSRLTVL.

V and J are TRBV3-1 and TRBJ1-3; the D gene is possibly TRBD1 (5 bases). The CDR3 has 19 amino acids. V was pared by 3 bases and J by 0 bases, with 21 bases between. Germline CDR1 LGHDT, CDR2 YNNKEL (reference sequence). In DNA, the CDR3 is TGTGCCAGCAGCCACAGACAGTTTCTTCATCTAACCTCTGGAAACACCATATATTTT. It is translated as CASSHRQFLHLTSGNTIYF.

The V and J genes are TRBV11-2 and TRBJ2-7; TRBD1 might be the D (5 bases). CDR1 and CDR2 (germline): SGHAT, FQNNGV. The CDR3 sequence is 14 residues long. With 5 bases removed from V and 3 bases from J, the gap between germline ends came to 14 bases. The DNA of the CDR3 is TGTGCCAGCAGCCCTACCTTGACAGACTACGAGCAGTACTTC. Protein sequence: CASSPTLTDYEQYF. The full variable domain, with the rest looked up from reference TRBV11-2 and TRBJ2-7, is EAGVAQSPRYKIIEKRQSVAFWCNPISGHATLYWYQQILGQGPKLLIQFQNNGVVDDSQLPKDRFSAERLKGVDSTLKIQPAKLEDSAVYLCASSPTLTDYEQYFGPGTRLTVT.

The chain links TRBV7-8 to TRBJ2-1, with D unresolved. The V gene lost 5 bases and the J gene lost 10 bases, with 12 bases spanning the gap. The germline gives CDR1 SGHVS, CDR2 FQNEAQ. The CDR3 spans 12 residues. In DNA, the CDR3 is TGTGCCAGCAGCCCATTCTCAGGAGAGCAGTTCTTC. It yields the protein CASSPFSGEQFF.

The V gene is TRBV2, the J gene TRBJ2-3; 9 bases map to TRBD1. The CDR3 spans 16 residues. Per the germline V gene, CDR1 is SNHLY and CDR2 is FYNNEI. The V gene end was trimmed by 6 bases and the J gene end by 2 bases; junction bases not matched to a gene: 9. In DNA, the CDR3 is TGTGCCAGCAGGGTAACAGGGGGCGTACCCACAGATACGCAGTATTTT. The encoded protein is CASRVTGGVPTDTQYF.

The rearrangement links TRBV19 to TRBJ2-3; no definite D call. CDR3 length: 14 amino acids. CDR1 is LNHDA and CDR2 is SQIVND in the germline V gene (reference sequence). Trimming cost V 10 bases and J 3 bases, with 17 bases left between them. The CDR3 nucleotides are TGTGCCACGTCCTCGCTGGGGAAGACAGATACGCAGTATTTT. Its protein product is CATSSLGKTDTQYF.

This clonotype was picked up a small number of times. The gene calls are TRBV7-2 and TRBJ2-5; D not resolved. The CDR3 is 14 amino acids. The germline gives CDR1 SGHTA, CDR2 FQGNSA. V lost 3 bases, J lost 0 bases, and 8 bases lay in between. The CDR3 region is CASSFGPYQETQYF. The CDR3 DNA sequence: TGTGCCAGCAGCTTTGGCCCGTACCAAGAGACCCAGTACTTC.

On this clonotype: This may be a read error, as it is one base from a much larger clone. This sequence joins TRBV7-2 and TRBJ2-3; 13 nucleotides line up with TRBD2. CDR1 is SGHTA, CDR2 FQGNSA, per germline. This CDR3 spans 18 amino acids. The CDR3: CASSLSGTSGIRADTKYF. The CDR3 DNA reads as TGTGCCAGCAGCCTCTCCGGGACTAGCGGGATCAGGGCGGATACGAAGTATTTT. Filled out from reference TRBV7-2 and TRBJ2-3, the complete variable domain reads GAGVSQSPSNKVTEKGKDVELRCDPISGHTALYWYRQSLGQGLEFLIYFQGNSAPDKSGLPSDRFSAERTGGSVSTLTIQRTQQEDSAVYLCASSLSGTSGIRADTKYFGPGTRLTVL.

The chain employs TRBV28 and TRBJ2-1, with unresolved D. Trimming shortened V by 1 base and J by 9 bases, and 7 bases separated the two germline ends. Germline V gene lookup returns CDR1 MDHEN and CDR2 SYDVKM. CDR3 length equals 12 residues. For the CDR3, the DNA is TGTGCCAGCAGTTTATCAATGGGTGAGCAGTTCTTC. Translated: CASSLSMGEQFF.

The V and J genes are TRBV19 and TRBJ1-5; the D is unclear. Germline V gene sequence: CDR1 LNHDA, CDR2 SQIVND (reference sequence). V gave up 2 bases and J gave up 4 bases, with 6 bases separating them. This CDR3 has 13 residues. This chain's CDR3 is CASSIIGNQPQHF. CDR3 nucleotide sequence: TGTGCCAGTAGTATAATCGGGAATCAGCCCCAGCATTTT.

The CDR3 coding sequence is TGTGCCAGCAGTGTATACGGGGACCCGAACACCGGGGAGCTGTTTTTT. It yields the protein CASSVYGDPNTGELFF. The V call is TRBV2, the J call TRBJ2-2; D is perhaps TRBD1 or TRBD2 (5 bases each). Germline CDR1 reads SNHLY; CDR2 reads FYNNEI. This CDR3 spans 16 amino acids. Trimming left V 4 bases short and J 0 bases short, with 12 bases between.

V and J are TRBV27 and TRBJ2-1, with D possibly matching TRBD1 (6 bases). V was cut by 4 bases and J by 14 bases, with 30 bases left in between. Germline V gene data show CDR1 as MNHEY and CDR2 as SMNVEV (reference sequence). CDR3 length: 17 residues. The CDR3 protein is CASSSKPDWRSSKGEFF. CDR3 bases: TGTGCCAGCAGTTCAAAACCGGACTGGCGCTCCTCGAAGGGGGAGTTCTTC.